These T cell receptor beta chains were read from a single sample in a study of siplizumab effects on memory and regulatory T cells. Profiled with immunoSEQ multiplex PCR; TCRdb holds only in-frame clones, not every one. The table includes approximately 100,000 clones, about nine tenths detected once. Sequencing used non-Treg CD4+ T cells sorted from blood. These receptors all stem from a human donor in good health. The conserved cysteine and the conserved F or W are not part of the CDR3 here.

V gene: TRBV18
J gene: TRBJ2-7
CDR3 protein: ASSPPEIAYEQY

V gene: TRBV6-1
J gene: TRBJ1-2
CDR3 protein: ASSESGRGHYGYT

V gene: TRBV4-3
J gene: TRBJ1-5
CDR3 protein: ASSQDAQGWDQPQH

V gene: TRBV6-1
J gene: TRBJ2-3
CDR3 protein: ATNLARDTQY

V gene: TRBV28
J gene: TRBJ1-1
CDR3 protein: ASSAWGGNTEAF

V gene: TRBV7-9
J gene: TRBJ1-1
CDR3 protein: ASSLTQGTEAF

V gene: TRBV19
J gene: TRBJ1-2
CDR3 protein: ASSIGGGGYT

V gene: TRBV5-6
J gene: TRBJ1-1
CDR3 protein: ASSLYTEAF

V gene: TRBV19
J gene: TRBJ2-5
CDR3 protein: ASSLGLVQETQY

V gene: TRBV9
J gene: TRBJ1-1
CDR3 protein: ASSVGMGKMNTEAF

V gene: TRBV30
J gene: TRBJ1-5
CDR3 protein: AWSVNGKQPQH

V gene: TRBV28
J gene: TRBJ1-4
CDR3 protein: ASSSQTNEKLF

V gene: TRBV9
J gene: TRBJ2-3
CDR3 protein: ASSFRDFYTQY

V gene: TRBV14
J gene: TRBJ2-5
CDR3 protein: ASSHARSDSVETQY

V gene: TRBV7-8
J gene: TRBJ1-3
CDR3 protein: ASSLSAGDGNTIY

V gene: TRBV9
J gene: TRBJ2-7
CDR3 protein: ASSVSQRAPGEQY

V gene: TRBV18
J gene: TRBJ1-2
CDR3 protein: ASFQAAQGALKGYT

V gene: TRBV5-4
J gene: TRBJ2-2
CDR3 protein: ASSFRGQGSTGELF

V gene: TRBV30
J gene: TRBJ1-2
CDR3 protein: AWGVLGNYGYT

V gene: TRBV7-9
J gene: TRBJ2-7
CDR3 protein: ASSFDSYGGEQY

V gene: TRBV6-6
J gene: TRBJ1-5
CDR3 protein: ASSLNQPQH

V gene: TRBV5-1
J gene: TRBJ2-1
CDR3 protein: ASSLAATSGVDEQF

V gene: TRBV6-1
J gene: TRBJ2-7
CDR3 protein: ASRVRTSGSYEQY

V gene: TRBV11-3
J gene: TRBJ2-3
CDR3 protein: ASSLGTSGSDDTQY

V gene: TRBV27
J gene: TRBJ2-5
CDR3 protein: ASSVTGAGAETQY

V gene: TRBV7-2
J gene: TRBJ2-3
CDR3 protein: ASSLRTGGTDTQY

V gene: TRBV7-9
J gene: TRBJ2-5
CDR3 protein: ASSRSGEVETQY

V gene: TRBV9
J gene: TRBJ1-4
CDR3 protein: ASSVDGVATNEKLF

V gene: TRBV19
J gene: TRBJ2-6
CDR3 protein: ASIQNSGANVLT

V gene: TRBV28
J gene: TRBJ2-7
CDR3 protein: ASRLASSYEQY

V gene: TRBV15
J gene: TRBJ1-1
CDR3 protein: ATSRGWGNTEAF

V gene: TRBV5-6
J gene: TRBJ2-6
CDR3 protein: ASSLSNNVLT

V gene: TRBV30
J gene: TRBJ2-1
CDR3 protein: AWGSRDEQF

V gene: TRBV10-1
J gene: TRBJ2-2
CDR3 protein: ASSERQGNTGELF

V gene: TRBV7-8
J gene: TRBJ2-7
CDR3 protein: ASSLAKLHEQY

V gene: TRBV25-1
J gene: TRBJ1-2
CDR3 protein: ASSERGLGQGDGYT

V gene: TRBV11-3
J gene: TRBJ1-1
CDR3 protein: ASSPRQGADTEAF

V gene: TRBV9
J gene: TRBJ2-2
CDR3 protein: ASSVRGSFGGELF

V gene: TRBV7-9
J gene: TRBJ1-2
CDR3 protein: ASSLAPRQGSDSYGYT

V gene: TRBV21-1
J gene: TRBJ2-1
CDR3 protein: ASTDLQRELVNEQF

V gene: TRBV18
J gene: TRBJ1-1
CDR3 protein: ASSGQPNTEAF

V gene: TRBV19
J gene: TRBJ2-1
CDR3 protein: ASIPGQGNLNEQF

V gene: TRBV5-4
J gene: TRBJ2-1
CDR3 protein: ASSSPRGDEQF

V gene: TRBV6-1
J gene: TRBJ2-6
CDR3 protein: ASRGWRANVLT

V gene: TRBV5-5
J gene: TRBJ1-1
CDR3 protein: ASSPGRMNTEAF

V gene: TRBV28
J gene: TRBJ2-1
CDR3 protein: ASNGGSFNNEQF

V gene: TRBV6-6
J gene: TRBJ2-7
CDR3 protein: ASSYSGGARDEQY

V gene: TRBV7-3
J gene: TRBJ2-7
CDR3 protein: ASSPRDGYEQY